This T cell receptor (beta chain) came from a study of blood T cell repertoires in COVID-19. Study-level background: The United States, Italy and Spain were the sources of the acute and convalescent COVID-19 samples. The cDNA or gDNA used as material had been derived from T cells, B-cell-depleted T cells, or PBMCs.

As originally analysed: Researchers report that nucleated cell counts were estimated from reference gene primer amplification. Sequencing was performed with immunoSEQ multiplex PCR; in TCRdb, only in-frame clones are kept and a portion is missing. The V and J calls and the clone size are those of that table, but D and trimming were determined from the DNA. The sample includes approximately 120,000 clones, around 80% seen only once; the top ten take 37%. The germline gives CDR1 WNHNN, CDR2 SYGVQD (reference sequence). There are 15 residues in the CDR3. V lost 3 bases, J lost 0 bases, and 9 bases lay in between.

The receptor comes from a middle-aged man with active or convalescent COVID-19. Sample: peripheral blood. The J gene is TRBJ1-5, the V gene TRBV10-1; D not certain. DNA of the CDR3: TGCGCCAGCAGTGAAATAGATAGTAGCAATCAGCCCCAGCATTTT. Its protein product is CASSEIDSSNQPQHF.